This paragraph covers one TCR beta chain sequence. This sample is drawn from a study of blood T cell repertoires in COVID-19. V was pared by 2 bases and J by 3 bases, with 9 bases of the junction left unmatched. Germline V CDR1 and CDR2: SGHAT, FQNNGV. The CDR3 loop spans 18 amino acids. Here immunoSEQ multiplex PCR was the method, and the copy in TCRdb shows in-frame clones only, minus some. The data contain 310,000 or so clones, 80% to 90% of them seen just once; the ten biggest clones take up more than 9%. The V call is TRBV11-2, the J call TRBJ2-6; 8 positions match TRBD2. Sequenced sample: PBMCs or T cells enriched from blood (not recorded which). The clonotype was recovered from a woman aged 18 to 35 who had recovered from COVID-19. The CDR3 DNA reads as TGTGCCAGCAGCTTAAGGAGTAGCGGGGAGTTTGGGGCCAACGTCCTGACTTTC. Its protein product is CASSLRSSGEFGANVLTF.